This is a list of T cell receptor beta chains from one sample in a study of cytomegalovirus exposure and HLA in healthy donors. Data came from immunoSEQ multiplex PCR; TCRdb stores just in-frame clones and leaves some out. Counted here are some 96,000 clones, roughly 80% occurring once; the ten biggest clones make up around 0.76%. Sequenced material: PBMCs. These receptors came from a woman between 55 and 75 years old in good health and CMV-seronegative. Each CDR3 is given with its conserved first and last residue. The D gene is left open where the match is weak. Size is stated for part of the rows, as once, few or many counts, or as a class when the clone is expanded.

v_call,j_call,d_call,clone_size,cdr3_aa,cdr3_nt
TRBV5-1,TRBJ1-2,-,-,CASSLSTIGGYTF,TGCGCCAGCAGCTTGAGTACTATCGGGGGCTACACCTTC
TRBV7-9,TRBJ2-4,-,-,CASSPPTGSIQYF,TGTGCCAGCAGCCCCCCGACCGGGAGCATTCAGTACTTC
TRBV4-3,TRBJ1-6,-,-,CASSQASFRQGGNSPLHF,TGCGCCAGCAGCCAAGCGAGTTTTCGGCAGGGTGGAAATTCACCCCTCCACTTT
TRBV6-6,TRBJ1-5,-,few,CASSYSETQPQHF,TGTGCCAGCAGTTACTCGGAGACTCAGCCCCAGCATTTT
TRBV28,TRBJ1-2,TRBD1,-,CASSSRKTGAYSDGYGYTF,TGTGCCAGCAGTTCCCGGAAGACAGGGGCCTACTCCGATGGGTATGGCTACACCTTC
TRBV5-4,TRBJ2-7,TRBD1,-,CASSLGGQGGIYEQYF,TGTGCCAGCAGCTTGGGAGGACAGGGGGGAATCTACGAGCAGTACTTC
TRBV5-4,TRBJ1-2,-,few,CASSPPRGGIDYGYTF,TGTGCCAGCAGCCCACCACGGGGGGGGATCGACTATGGCTACACCTTC
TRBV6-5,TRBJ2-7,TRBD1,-,CASRRGQGVYEQYF,TGTGCCAGCAGAAGGGGACAGGGGGTCTACGAGCAGTACTTC
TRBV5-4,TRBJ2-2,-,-,CASSLAGSIQGGGELFF,TGTGCCAGCAGCTTGGCCGGGTCCATACAAGGGGGCGGGGAGCTGTTTTTT
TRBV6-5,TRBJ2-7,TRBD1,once,CASSYEDRGYEQYF,TGTGCCAGCAGTTACGAAGACAGGGGGTACGAGCAGTACTTC
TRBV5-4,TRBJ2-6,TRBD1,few,CASSRQGAGANVLTF,TGTGCCAGCAGCCGACAGGGAGCTGGGGCCAACGTCCTGACTTTC
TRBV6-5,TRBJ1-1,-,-,CASSYYRGEAFF,TGTGCCAGCAGTTACTACCGGGGGGAAGCTTTCTTT
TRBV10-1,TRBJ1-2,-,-,CASSASLQGDGYTF,TGCGCCAGCAGTGCTTCGCTCCAGGGTGATGGCTACACCTTC
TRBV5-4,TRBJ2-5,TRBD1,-,CASSQNTGDQETQYF,TGTGCCAGCAGTCAAAATACAGGGGATCAAGAGACCCAGTACTTC
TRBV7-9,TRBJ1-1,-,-,CASSLFSRAGEAFF,TGTGCCAGCAGCTTATTCAGCAGGGCTGGGGAAGCTTTCTTT
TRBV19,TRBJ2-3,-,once,CATKEGMTDTQYF,TGTGCCACCAAGGAGGGTATGACAGATACGCAGTATTTT
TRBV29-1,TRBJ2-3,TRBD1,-,CSVVTGGTDTQYF,TGCAGCGTTGTCACAGGGGGGACAGATACGCAGTATTTT
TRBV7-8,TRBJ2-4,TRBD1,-,CASSPRQGDVGNIQYF,TGTGCCAGCAGCCCCAGACAGGGGGACGTCGGAAACATTCAGTACTTC
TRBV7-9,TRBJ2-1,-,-,CASSLEVGIRGSRNEQFF,TGTGCCAGCAGCCTCGAGGTGGGAATCCGAGGGTCCCGCAATGAGCAGTTCTTC
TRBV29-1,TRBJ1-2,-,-,CSTPDRFGYTF,TGCAGCACCCCAGACAGGTTTGGCTACACCTTC
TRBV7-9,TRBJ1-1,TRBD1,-,CASSLTRQGRTEAFF,TGTGCCAGCAGCTTAACCCGACAGGGCCGGACTGAAGCTTTCTTT
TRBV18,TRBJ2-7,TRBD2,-,CASSPPGGPHEQYF,TGTGCCAGCTCACCACCGGGAGGGCCCCACGAGCAGTACTTC
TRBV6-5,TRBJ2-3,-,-,CASSYLGTDTQYF,TGTGCCAGCAGTTACCTCGGGACAGATACGCAGTATTTT
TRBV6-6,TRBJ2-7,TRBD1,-,CASSYSPGQGTEQYF,TGTGCCAGCAGTTACTCACCGGGACAGGGTACCGAGCAGTACTTC
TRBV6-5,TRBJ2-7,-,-,CATSTTDYEQYF,TGTGCCACCTCCACGACAGATTACGAGCAGTACTTC
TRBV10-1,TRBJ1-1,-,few,CATSPGIDMNTEAFF,TGCGCCACCTCCCCGGGGATTGACATGAACACTGAAGCTTTCTTT
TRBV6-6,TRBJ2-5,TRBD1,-,CASSPRDRGGGETQYF,TGTGCCAGCAGTCCCCGGGACAGGGGGGGAGGAGAGACCCAGTACTTC
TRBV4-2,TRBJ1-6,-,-,CASSQDREGSSYNSPLHF,TGTGCCAGCAGCCAAGATAGGGAGGGGAGCTCCTATAATTCACCCCTCCACTTT
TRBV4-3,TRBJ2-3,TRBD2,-,CASSQGAQRGATDTQYF,TGCGCCAGCAGCCAAGGAGCCCAGCGGGGGGCGACAGATACGCAGTATTTT
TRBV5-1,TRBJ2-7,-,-,CASSYDRSYEQYF,TGCGCCAGCAGCTATGACAGGTCCTACGAGCAGTACTTC
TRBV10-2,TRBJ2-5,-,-,CASSEADGETQYF,TGCGCCAGCAGTGAGGCAGATGGAGAGACCCAGTACTTC
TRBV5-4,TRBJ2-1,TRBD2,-,CASSPWTSSYNEQFF,TGTGCCAGCAGTCCCTGGACTAGCTCCTACAATGAGCAGTTCTTC
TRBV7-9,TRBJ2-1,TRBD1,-,CASSPRDRGLREQFF,TGTGCCAGCAGCCCCAGGGACAGGGGGCTTCGAGAGCAGTTCTTC
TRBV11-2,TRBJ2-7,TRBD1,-,CASSWTGGYEQYF,TGTGCCAGCAGCTGGACAGGGGGCTACGAGCAGTACTTC
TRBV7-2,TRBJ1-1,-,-,CASSSAGTEAFF,TGTGCCAGCAGCTCCGCGGGGACTGAAGCTTTCTTT
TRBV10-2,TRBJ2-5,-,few,CASPSQYF,TGCGCCAGCCCATCCCAGTACTTC
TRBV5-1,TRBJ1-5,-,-,CASSLGGSQPQHF,TGCGCCAGCAGCTTGGGAGGGAGTCAGCCCCAGCATTTT
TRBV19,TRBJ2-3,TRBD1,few,CASRDRGGDTQYF,TGTGCCAGTAGGGACAGGGGAGGAGATACGCAGTATTTT
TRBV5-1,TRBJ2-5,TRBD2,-,CASSLAGTRYQETQYF,TGCGCCAGCAGCTTGGCGGGGACTAGGTACCAAGAGACCCAGTACTTC
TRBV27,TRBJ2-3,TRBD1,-,CASSPGTGYSPDTQYF,TGTGCCAGCAGTCCCGGGACAGGGTATAGTCCAGATACGCAGTATTTT
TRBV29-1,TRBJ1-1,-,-,CSVDERGSEAFF,TGCAGCGTTGACGAAAGGGGGTCTGAAGCTTTCTTT
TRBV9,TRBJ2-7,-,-,CASSSNGIGAYEQYF,TGTGCCAGCAGCAGCAACGGGATTGGCGCTTACGAGCAGTACTTC
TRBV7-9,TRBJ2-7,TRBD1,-,CASSKWTGTGGGSEQYF,TGTGCCAGCAGCAAATGGACCGGGACAGGGGGTGGCTCCGAGCAGTACTTC
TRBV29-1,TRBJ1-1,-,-,CSVGGRMNTEAFF,TGCAGCGTCGGGGGACGGATGAACACTGAAGCTTTCTTT
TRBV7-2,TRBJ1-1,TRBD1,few,CASSLRQGGTEAFF,TGTGCCAGCAGCTTACGACAGGGAGGCACTGAAGCTTTCTTT
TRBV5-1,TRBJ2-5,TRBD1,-,CASRTGTGQETQYF,TGCGCCAGCAGAACAGGGACAGGGCAAGAGACCCAGTACTTC
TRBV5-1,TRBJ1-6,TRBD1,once,CASRPTGSSPLHF,TGCGCCAGCAGACCGACAGGGAGTTCACCCCTCCACTTT
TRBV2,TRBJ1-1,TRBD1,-,CASRAGTGVFTEAFF,TGTGCCAGCAGGGCCGGGACAGGGGTATTCACTGAAGCTTTCTTT
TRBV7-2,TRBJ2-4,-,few,CASSLVAGGAKNIQYF,TGTGCCAGCAGCTTAGTGGCGGGCGGGGCCAAAAACATTCAGTACTTC
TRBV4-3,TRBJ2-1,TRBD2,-,CASSQDAWASGLYNEQFF,TGCGCCAGCAGCCAAGATGCATGGGCTAGCGGCCTCTACAATGAGCAGTTCTTC
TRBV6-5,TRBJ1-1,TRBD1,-,CASSLTGSRTEAFF,TGTGCCAGCAGTTTGACAGGGTCACGCACTGAAGCTTTCTTT
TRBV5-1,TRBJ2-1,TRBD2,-,CASRGGVNEQFF,TGCGCCAGCCGGGGAGGGGTTAATGAGCAGTTCTTC
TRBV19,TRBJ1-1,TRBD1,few,CASSVDRDRGQNTEAFF,TGTGCCAGTAGTGTGGACCGGGACAGGGGTCAGAACACTGAAGCTTTCTTT
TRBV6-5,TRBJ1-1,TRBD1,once,CASSYPRLGQGAEAFF,TGTGCCAGCAGTTACCCGAGGTTGGGACAGGGCGCTGAAGCTTTCTTT